A single sample is the source of the 17 T cell receptor beta chains below, sequenced in a study of cytotoxic CD8 clonotypes in ibrutinib-treated CLL. The method was immunoSEQ multiplex PCR; TCRdb's version includes in-frame clones alone and lacks a portion of them. The sample includes some 150,000 clones, 76% of them seen just once. The sequenced sample was PBMCs, obtained after 24 months of ibrutinib treatment. Receptor source: a human donor with chronic lymphocytic leukemia.

The V gene is TRBV7-8, the J gene TRBJ2-7, with 8 bases matching TRBD2. CDR3 size: 14 residues. V shed 1 base, J shed 5 bases, and the junction held 4 bases outside the gene matches. The germline CDR1 and CDR2 sequences are SGHVS and FQNEAQ. CDR3 bases: TGTGCCAGCAGCTTAGGACGGGGGGGCCACGAGCAGTACTTC. Translation gives CASSLGRGGHEQYF. The whole variable domain, filled in from reference TRBV7-8 and TRBJ2-7, reads GAGVSQSPRYKVAKRGQDVALRCDPISGHVSLFWYQQALGQGPEFLTYFQNEAQLDKSGLPSDRFFAERPEGSVSTLKIQRTQQEDSAVYLCASSLGRGGHEQYFGPGTRLTVT.

The chain couples TRBV5-4 to TRBJ1-1; perhaps TRBD1 as D (5 bases). The germline V gene has CDR1 SGHNT and CDR2 YYREEE (reference sequence). The V end lost 4 bases, the J end lost 0 bases, and 13 bases lay between the germline ends. CDR3 size: 15 residues. The CDR3 DNA follows: TGTGCCAGCAGCCAGGAACAGGAGTTGAACACTGAAGCTTTCTTT. It translates to CASSQEQELNTEAFF.

The chain recombines TRBV5-6 with TRBJ1-1; 8 nucleotides line up with TRBD1. CDR3 length equals 13 residues. Germline CDR1 reads SGHDT; CDR2 reads YYEEEE. Trimming removed 2 bases from V and 6 bases from J; junction bases left unmatched: 3. This CDR3 reads CASSFYRGAEAFF. The CDR3 region has the DNA TGTGCCAGCAGCTTCTACAGGGGGGCTGAAGCTTTCTTT.

This clone was counted at least ten times. The chain carries TRBV11-3 and TRBJ2-3; 9 nucleotides line up with TRBD2. CDR3 length: 16 amino acids. V lost 1 base to trimming and J lost 4 bases; unmatched junction nucleotides: 6. CDR1 is SGHNT, CDR2 YENEEA, per germline. The CDR3, as DNA: TGTGCCAGCAGCTTAGGGAAGCGGGAGGTGGCAGATACGCAGTATTTT. Its translation is CASSLGKREVADTQYF. Full variable domain (missing parts from reference TRBV11-3 and TRBJ2-3): EAGVVQSPRYKIIEKKQPVAFWCNPISGHNTLYWYLQNLGQGPELLIRYENEEAVDDSQLPKDRFSAERLKGVDSTLKIQPAELGDSAVYLCASSLGKREVADTQYFGPGTRLTVL.

The chain recombines TRBV28 with TRBJ2-3, with a weak D call TRBD2 (6 bases). The CDR3 loop spans 17 amino acids. Trimming cost V 6 bases and J 3 bases, with 22 bases left between them. Germline V gene sequence: CDR1 MDHEN, CDR2 SYDVKM. As DNA, the CDR3 is TGTGCCAGCAGCTCCAGCCACGGGACGCGGGGAACAGATACGCAGTATTTT. As protein: CASSSSHGTRGTDTQYF.

The chain employs TRBV6-5 and TRBJ2-7; perhaps TRBD2 as D (6 bases). Germline loops: CDR1 MNHEY, CDR2 SVGAGI. With 2 bases removed from V and 4 bases from J, the gap between germline ends came to 12 bases. There are 14 residues in the CDR3. CDR3 amino acids: CASSYVGGTYEQYF. The CDR3 region has the DNA TGTGCCAGCAGTTACGTTGGAGGGACGTACGAGCAGTACTTC.

This clone showed up just a few times. This sequence joins TRBV19 and TRBJ2-1; perhaps TRBD1 as D (6 bases). V shed 4 bases and J shed 7 bases, with 17 bases lying between them. CDR1 LNHDA and CDR2 SQIVND come from the germline V gene (reference sequence). The CDR3 length is 15 residues. The CDR3 loop reads CASSTKDRPGNEQFF. Here the CDR3 DNA reads TGTGCCAGTAGTACAAAGGACAGACCCGGGAATGAGCAGTTCTTC.

The chain has TRBV5-1 and TRBJ2-2, with D hard to call. The germline gives CDR1 SGHRS, CDR2 YFSETQ. V dropped 0 bases and J dropped 7 bases, with 13 bases sitting between them. The CDR3 is 15 amino acids. The CDR3 DNA follows: TGCGCCAGCAGCTTGGGAGGTACGGTCGGCGGGGAGCTGTTTTTT. Translating it yields CASSLGGTVGGELFF.

This clone was observed a few times. CDR3 sequence: CASSPQETQYF. Written as DNA, the CDR3 is TGTGCCAGCAGCCCCCAAGAGACCCAGTACTTC. This chain links TRBV28 with TRBJ2-5; D unclear. In germline, CDR1 is MDHEN, CDR2 SYDVKM. The CDR3 loop spans 11 amino acids. V gave up 6 bases and J gave up 1 base, with 3 bases separating them.

This chain links TRBV27 with TRBJ2-7, with D maybe TRBD1 (6 bases). Germline assignment: CDR1 MNHEY and CDR2 SMNVEV (reference sequence). Deletions cut 5 bases from V and 3 bases from J, with 17 bases between. This CDR3 has 15 residues. The CDR3 nucleotides are TGTGCCAGCAGTACCCGCCCAGGGGAAGGCTACGAGCAGTACTTC. It is translated as CASSTRPGEGYEQYF.

The table lists this clone with many counts. The gene calls are TRBV7-2 and TRBJ1-1, with 7 bases fitting TRBD1. V lost 5 bases to trimming and J lost 0 bases; unmatched junction nucleotides: 3. CDR3 length: 14 residues. From germline, CDR1 is SGHTA and CDR2 FQGNSA. The CDR3: CASSQGQMNTEAFF. CDR3 DNA sequence: TGTGCCAGCAGCCAGGGACAGATGAACACTGAAGCTTTCTTT.

This rearrangement joins TRBV7-2 to TRBJ2-7; TRBD2 aligns across 8 bases. CDR3 length equals 14 residues. The germline V gene has CDR1 SGHTA and CDR2 FQGNSA. V lost 5 bases to trimming and J lost 2 bases; unmatched junction nucleotides: 5. The CDR3 DNA is TGTGCCAGCAGCACCGGGGGGGGCCCCTACGAGCAGTACTTC. Translated: CASSTGGGPYEQYF.

The chain has TRBV28 and TRBJ1-2; no clear D. Germline assignment: CDR1 MDHEN and CDR2 SYDVKM. The CDR3 has 13 amino acids. Between the trimmed V and J ends, which lost 6 bases and 2 bases, there was a span of 10 bases. The CDR3 DNA is TGTGCCAGCAGGGTCCTATTCAACTATGGCTACACCTTC. This encodes CASRVLFNYGYTF.

The J gene is TRBJ2-7, the V gene TRBV4-3; 7 positions match TRBD1. The V gene's germline CDR1 is LGHNA and CDR2 YSLEER. Trimming removed 3 bases from V and 0 bases from J; junction bases left unmatched: 5. The CDR3 length is 15 residues. CDR3 amino acids: CASSHGQAPSYEQYF. In DNA, the CDR3 is TGCGCCAGCAGCCACGGACAGGCCCCCTCCTACGAGCAGTACTTC.

The chain carries TRBV11-2 and TRBJ2-7, with D perhaps TRBD1 or TRBD2 (5 bases each). Trimming took off 3 bases at V and 6 bases at J, with 15 bases between the two ends. Germline V gene sequence: CDR1 SGHAT, CDR2 FQNNGV. CDR3 length: 14 amino acids. CDR3 sequence reads: CASSFGAATGEQYF. The DNA for the CDR3 is TGTGCCAGCAGCTTCGGGGCCGCGACGGGCGAGCAGTACTTC. Complete variable domain (other parts from reference TRBV11-2 and TRBJ2-7): EAGVAQSPRYKIIEKRQSVAFWCNPISGHATLYWYQQILGQGPKLLIQFQNNGVVDDSQLPKDRFSAERLKGVDSTLKIQPAKLEDSAVYLCASSFGAATGEQYFGPGTRLTVT.

The chain couples TRBV6-1 to TRBJ1-2, with 7 bases aligning to TRBD1. The germline gives CDR1 MNHNS, CDR2 SASEGT. This CDR3 region has 13 residues. Trimming removed 3 bases from V and 7 bases from J; junction bases left unmatched: 5. The CDR3 loop is CASSDDRAAGYTF. In nucleotides, the CDR3 is TGTGCCAGCAGTGATGACAGGGCTGCTGGCTACACCTTC.

CDR3 amino acids: CAGPRTVQPRSYEQYF. The CDR3 DNA reads as TGTGCCGGCCCCCGGACAGTACAACCCAGGAGCTACGAGCAGTACTTC. The rearrangement uses TRBV28 and TRBJ2-7; D may be TRBD1 (6 bases). V lost 11 bases and J lost 3, with 26 bases in between. CDR1 MDHEN and CDR2 SYDVKM come from the germline V gene. The CDR3 length is 16 residues.